A selection of T cell receptor beta chains follows, all from one sample in a study of cytomegalovirus exposure and HLA in healthy donors. The assay was immunoSEQ multiplex PCR, and TCRdb's table has in-frame clones only and misses some. The sample holds approximately 170,000 clones, 68% seen once. Sequenced input: PBMCs. These receptors came from a man aged 50-59 years in good health and CMV-seronegative. Each CDR3 is given with its conserved first and last residue. The order of the fields is V gene, CDR3 length, clone size, J gene, D gene, CDR3 DNA, CDR3 protein. A D gene is named only where the DNA matches it firmly. The listing skips clone size in some rows; elsewhere it reads once, few, many or a size class.

v_call: TRBV6-1
cdr3_length: 13
clone_size: NA
j_call: TRBJ1-1
d_call: NA
cdr3_nt: TGTGCCAGCAGTCCTCGGGAAAACACTGAAGCTTTCTTT
cdr3_aa: CASSPRENTEAFF

v_call: TRBV14
cdr3_length: 15
clone_size: NA
j_call: TRBJ2-7
d_call: NA
cdr3_nt: TGTGCCAGCAGCCAAGTAAAGGACATATCCTACGAGCAGTACTTC
cdr3_aa: CASSQVKDISYEQYF

v_call: TRBV11-2
cdr3_length: 14
clone_size: few
j_call: TRBJ1-4
d_call: NA
cdr3_nt: TGTGCCAGCAGCCTTGGCAGTCGTAATGAAAAACTGTTTTTT
cdr3_aa: CASSLGSRNEKLFF

v_call: TRBV5-8
cdr3_length: 15
clone_size: NA
j_call: TRBJ2-5
d_call: TRBD1
cdr3_nt: TGTGCCAGCAGCTTGGAAGTACAGGGGCTAGAGACCCAGTACTTC
cdr3_aa: CASSLEVQGLETQYF

v_call: TRBV5-1
cdr3_length: 13
clone_size: NA
j_call: TRBJ2-3
d_call: NA
cdr3_nt: TGCGCCAGCAGCCAGGGTTCTTCAGGTACGCAGTATTTT
cdr3_aa: CASSQGSSGTQYF

v_call: TRBV10-3
cdr3_length: 15
clone_size: NA
j_call: TRBJ1-2
d_call: TRBD1
cdr3_nt: TGTGCCATCAGTGAGCCCTACCGGGACAGGGAAGGCTACACCTTC
cdr3_aa: CAISEPYRDREGYTF

v_call: TRBV4-1
cdr3_length: 18
clone_size: NA
j_call: TRBJ1-6
d_call: NA
cdr3_nt: TGCGCCAGCAGCCAAGATCGGGACGGGAGCTCCTATAATTCACCCCTCCACTTT
cdr3_aa: CASSQDRDGSSYNSPLHF

v_call: TRBV28
cdr3_length: 15
clone_size: NA
j_call: TRBJ1-2
d_call: NA
cdr3_nt: TGTGCCAGCAGTCTCAGCGTTAGCACTAACTATGGCTACACCTTC
cdr3_aa: CASSLSVSTNYGYTF

v_call: TRBV19
cdr3_length: 11
clone_size: NA
j_call: TRBJ1-2
d_call: NA
cdr3_nt: TGTGCCTCCTCACGGGGCTATGGCTACACCTTC
cdr3_aa: CASSRGYGYTF

v_call: TRBV11-2
cdr3_length: 15
clone_size: NA
j_call: TRBJ2-7
d_call: TRBD1
cdr3_nt: TGTGCCAGCAGCCCCGAGGGACAGGTCGTAAAAGAGCAGTACTTC
cdr3_aa: CASSPEGQVVKEQYF

v_call: TRBV14
cdr3_length: 11
clone_size: few
j_call: TRBJ2-7
d_call: NA
cdr3_nt: TGTGCCAGCAGCCAAGTGCAGGAGCAGTACTTC
cdr3_aa: CASSQVQEQYF

v_call: TRBV5-6
cdr3_length: 15
clone_size: NA
j_call: TRBJ2-5
d_call: TRBD2
cdr3_nt: TGTGCCAGCAGCTCAAGACTAGCGGGGGGAGAGACCCAGTACTTC
cdr3_aa: CASSSRLAGGETQYF

v_call: TRBV5-4
cdr3_length: 13
clone_size: NA
j_call: TRBJ1-2
d_call: NA
cdr3_nt: TGTGCCAGCAGTTTTAGGGGGTCCGGAGGCTACACCTTC
cdr3_aa: CASSFRGSGGYTF

v_call: TRBV6-1
cdr3_length: 15
clone_size: NA
j_call: TRBJ2-3
d_call: NA
cdr3_nt: TGTGCCAGCAGTGTTCCCCTCCCAGGGGCAGATACGCAGTATTTT
cdr3_aa: CASSVPLPGADTQYF

v_call: TRBV5-1
cdr3_length: 14
clone_size: few
j_call: TRBJ2-7
d_call: NA
cdr3_nt: TGCGCCAGCAGCCGAGACAGGAGCTCCTACGAGCAGTACTTC
cdr3_aa: CASSRDRSSYEQYF

v_call: TRBV27
cdr3_length: 15
clone_size: NA
j_call: TRBJ1-2
d_call: NA
cdr3_nt: TGTGCCAGCAGTGACCCCGCGAGGTTAAACTATGGCTACACCTTC
cdr3_aa: CASSDPARLNYGYTF

v_call: TRBV7-9
cdr3_length: 17
clone_size: NA
j_call: TRBJ2-7
d_call: TRBD1
cdr3_nt: TGTGCCAGCAGCTTCGGAAAGTTCGGGACAGGGGGCTACGAGCAGTACTTC
cdr3_aa: CASSFGKFGTGGYEQYF

v_call: TRBV7-2
cdr3_length: 14
clone_size: NA
j_call: TRBJ2-7
d_call: NA
cdr3_nt: TGTGCCAGCAGCTTAGTGGGTCAGGCCTACGAGCAGTACTTC
cdr3_aa: CASSLVGQAYEQYF

v_call: TRBV29-1
cdr3_length: 13
clone_size: few
j_call: TRBJ1-6
d_call: NA
cdr3_nt: TGCAGCGTCCGTTGGACAGACAATTCACCCCTCCACTTT
cdr3_aa: CSVRWTDNSPLHF

v_call: TRBV5-1
cdr3_length: 15
clone_size: NA
j_call: TRBJ2-6
d_call: TRBD1
cdr3_nt: TGCGCCAGCAGCTTCGACAGGGCTGGGGCCAACGTCCTGACTTTC
cdr3_aa: CASSFDRAGANVLTF

v_call: TRBV4-3
cdr3_length: 15
clone_size: NA
j_call: TRBJ2-7
d_call: TRBD2
cdr3_nt: TGCGCCAGCAGCCAAGATCATCTGGGGGGGTACGAGCAGTACTTC
cdr3_aa: CASSQDHLGGYEQYF

v_call: TRBV28
cdr3_length: 14
clone_size: NA
j_call: TRBJ2-1
d_call: NA
cdr3_nt: TGTGCCAGCAGTTTCCTACAGGGTAACAATGAGCAGTTCTTC
cdr3_aa: CASSFLQGNNEQFF

v_call: TRBV2
cdr3_length: 14
clone_size: NA
j_call: TRBJ1-1
d_call: NA
cdr3_nt: TGTGCCAGCAGGGCCAGGCCCTTGAACACTGAAGCTTTCTTT
cdr3_aa: CASRARPLNTEAFF

v_call: TRBV6-1
cdr3_length: 13
clone_size: NA
j_call: TRBJ2-7
d_call: NA
cdr3_nt: TGTGCCAGCAGCGAATTGACTGGATACGAGCAGTACTTC
cdr3_aa: CASSELTGYEQYF

v_call: TRBV19
cdr3_length: 18
clone_size: NA
j_call: TRBJ2-2
d_call: TRBD2
cdr3_nt: TGTGCCAGTAGTATAGGTGAACTAGCGGGGGCCTACACCGGGGAGCTGTTTTTT
cdr3_aa: CASSIGELAGAYTGELFF

v_call: TRBV10-2
cdr3_length: 13
clone_size: once
j_call: TRBJ1-3
d_call: NA
cdr3_nt: TGCGCCAGCAGTGAGTCCCCAGGAAACACCATATATTTT
cdr3_aa: CASSESPGNTIYF

v_call: TRBV5-5
cdr3_length: 13
clone_size: NA
j_call: TRBJ2-2
d_call: NA
cdr3_nt: TGTGCCAGCAGCTCCAGGAACACCGGGGAGCTGTTTTTT
cdr3_aa: CASSSRNTGELFF

v_call: TRBV7-9
cdr3_length: 15
clone_size: NA
j_call: TRBJ2-7
d_call: TRBD1
cdr3_nt: TGTGCCAGCAGCCACCGGGACAGGGGTTTGTACGAGCAGTACTTC
cdr3_aa: CASSHRDRGLYEQYF

v_call: TRBV6-1
cdr3_length: 14
clone_size: NA
j_call: TRBJ2-2
d_call: NA
cdr3_nt: TGTGCCAGCACCCCGGACAGTCCCACCGGGGAGCTGTTTTTT
cdr3_aa: CASTPDSPTGELFF

v_call: TRBV6-1
cdr3_length: 14
clone_size: NA
j_call: TRBJ2-7
d_call: TRBD1
cdr3_nt: TGTGCCAGCAGTGTCCGGGACAGGGGCTACGAGCAGTACTTC
cdr3_aa: CASSVRDRGYEQYF

v_call: TRBV7-2
cdr3_length: 14
clone_size: NA
j_call: TRBJ2-3
d_call: NA
cdr3_nt: TGTGCCAGCAGCTTAGTTCCGGGCACAGATACGCAGTATTTT
cdr3_aa: CASSLVPGTDTQYF

v_call: TRBV5-8
cdr3_length: 11
clone_size: NA
j_call: TRBJ2-7
d_call: NA
cdr3_nt: TGTGCCAGCGACTCTAAATACGAGCAGTACTTC
cdr3_aa: CASDSKYEQYF

v_call: TRBV10-2
cdr3_length: 13
clone_size: few
j_call: TRBJ1-6
d_call: TRBD1
cdr3_nt: TGCGCCAGCACGGGACAGGGTTTTTCACCCCTCCACTTT
cdr3_aa: CASTGQGFSPLHF

v_call: TRBV18
cdr3_length: 15
clone_size: once
j_call: TRBJ2-7
d_call: NA
cdr3_nt: TGTGCCAGCTCACCAAGTAGGGGACTCTCCTACGAGCAGTACTTC
cdr3_aa: CASSPSRGLSYEQYF

v_call: TRBV7-9
cdr3_length: 14
clone_size: NA
j_call: TRBJ1-1
d_call: TRBD1
cdr3_nt: TGTGCCAGCAGCCATCGACAGGGAAGGACTGAAGCTTTCTTT
cdr3_aa: CASSHRQGRTEAFF

v_call: TRBV19
cdr3_length: 15
clone_size: NA
j_call: TRBJ1-1
d_call: TRBD1
cdr3_nt: TGTGCCAGTAGTATAGGGGGACAGGGTGGAACTGAAGCTTTCTTT
cdr3_aa: CASSIGGQGGTEAFF

v_call: TRBV6-5
cdr3_length: 16
clone_size: few
j_call: TRBJ1-3
d_call: NA
cdr3_nt: TGTGCCAGCAGTTACACTGGGGCCTACTCTGGAAACACCATATATTTT
cdr3_aa: CASSYTGAYSGNTIYF

v_call: TRBV27
cdr3_length: 12
clone_size: once
j_call: TRBJ2-1
d_call: TRBD1
cdr3_nt: TGTGCCACCAGGACAGGGACGTCTGAGCAGTTCTTC
cdr3_aa: CATRTGTSEQFF

v_call: TRBV28
cdr3_length: 18
clone_size: once
j_call: TRBJ1-1
d_call: NA
cdr3_nt: TGTGCCAGCAGTTTTAGGGGTAGGGGCTTAATCATGAACACTGAAGCTTTCTTT
cdr3_aa: CASSFRGRGLIMNTEAFF

v_call: TRBV4-1
cdr3_length: 16
clone_size: NA
j_call: TRBJ2-5
d_call: TRBD2
cdr3_nt: TGCGCCAGCAGCCAAGATGGCGGGGGGGCGAAGGAGACCCAGTACTTC
cdr3_aa: CASSQDGGGAKETQYF

v_call: TRBV27
cdr3_length: 13
clone_size: few
j_call: TRBJ2-7
d_call: TRBD1
cdr3_nt: TGTGCCAGCAGCCGGGACAGGGACAACGAGCAGTACTTC
cdr3_aa: CASSRDRDNEQYF

v_call: TRBV9
cdr3_length: 16
clone_size: few
j_call: TRBJ2-1
d_call: TRBD1
cdr3_nt: TGTGCCAGCAGCGTAGTTAGCAGGGGGTCCTACAATGAGCAGTTCTTC
cdr3_aa: CASSVVSRGSYNEQFF

v_call: TRBV4-1
cdr3_length: 17
clone_size: NA
j_call: TRBJ2-5
d_call: NA
cdr3_nt: TGCGCCAGCAGCCTTTCTCCCTCCTCTAGCGACCAAGAGACCCAGTACTTC
cdr3_aa: CASSLSPSSSDQETQYF

v_call: TRBV10-3
cdr3_length: 14
clone_size: NA
j_call: TRBJ1-3
d_call: NA
cdr3_nt: TGTGCCATCAGTGATCTCGAGTCTGGAAACACCATATATTTT
cdr3_aa: CAISDLESGNTIYF

v_call: TRBV18
cdr3_length: 19
clone_size: NA
j_call: TRBJ1-1
d_call: NA
cdr3_nt: TGTGCCAGCTCACCCGGGGGTCTGAGTCAGGGTACGTGGAACACTGAAGCTTTCTTT
cdr3_aa: CASSPGGLSQGTWNTEAFF